Listed below are T cell receptor beta chains from one sample, sequenced in a study of pediatric ulcerative colitis. Profiling relied on immunoSEQ multiplex PCR, and the TCRdb table lists in-frame clones only, not all of them. This table has tens of thousands of clones, around 87% appearing once. The specimen sequenced was blood. These receptors were collected from a boy aged 5-17 years who was a control in a study of pediatric ulcerative colitis. Both conserved end residues are part of each CDR3. The order of the fields is V gene, J gene, CDR3 protein.

TRBV29-1	TRBJ2-3	CSVGTSTDTDTQYF
TRBV25-1	-	CASSDRGLSSYEQYF
TRBV5-1	TRBJ1-5	CASSDTGQGDQPQHF
TRBV7-2	TRBJ2-7	CASSDDRGQYEQYF
TRBV25-1	TRBJ2-1	CASSSDARRGNEQFF
TRBV11-2	TRBJ1-3	CADRGSSGNTIYF
TRBV5-1	TRBJ2-1	CASSHDNSHEQFF
TRBV18	TRBJ2-1	CASSPISVVLGVNEQFF
TRBV7-2	TRBJ2-7	CASSAGQGRYYEQYF
TRBV5-1	TRBJ1-1	CASSREVNEAFF
TRBV19	TRBJ1-1	CATRGGNTEAFF
TRBV30	TRBJ2-1	CAWSVRYLNEQFF
TRBV15	TRBJ2-7	CATSRDSPGGGHEQYF
TRBV5-1	TRBJ2-1	CASSAQGADEQFF
TRBV27	TRBJ2-2	CASSFLSPGLVYPENTGELFF
TRBV9	TRBJ2-2	CASSVEAAGANTGELFF
TRBV2	TRBJ2-1	CATRDRGFLNEQFF
TRBV20-1	TRBJ2-3	CSAIVPDTQYF
TRBV7-6	TRBJ1-4	CASSPGTVSTNEKLFF
TRBV28	TRBJ1-1	CASSSPGAHDLEAFF
TRBV29-1	TRBJ2-3	CSVPLLSGRALGTDTQYF
TRBV5-1	TRBJ1-3	CASSDLNTIYF
TRBV6-6	TRBJ2-1	CASSTGTGGGNEQFF
TRBV2	TRBJ2-6	CAGTGSGANVLTF
TRBV27	TRBJ2-7	CASSLSGQGDEQYF
TRBV27	TRBJ2-2	CASSLVGAGELFF
TRBV7-8	TRBJ2-7	CASSFRDRYNEQYF
TRBV2	TRBJ1-2	CASRSTGGLYGYTF
TRBV6-5	TRBJ2-5	CASRQDTASQETQYF
TRBV25-1	TRBJ1-2	CASSDLPGHSNYGYTF